Below, 12 T cell receptor beta chains from the same sample are listed, as sequenced in a study of radiation and T cells in renal cell carcinoma. Time point of the sample: baseline pretreatment blood. The treatment was: 15 Gy SBRT to primary tumor, nephrectomy 4 weeks later. Measured with immunoSEQ multiplex PCR; TCRdb has only the in-frame clones, and not every one. Of about 49,000 clones listed, approximately 80% were seen once; the top ten hold roughly 33%. The starting material was blood, obtained from a patient whose treatment included radiotherapy and nephrectomy. The receptors shown here come from a woman aged 70-85 years with renal cell carcinoma.

A note on this clone: The same CDR3 is also encoded by other DNA sequences in this sample. This rearrangement joins TRBV5-1 to TRBJ2-3; TRBD1 might be the D (6 bases). This CDR3 is 14 amino acids long. The germline V gene encodes CDR1 SGHRS and CDR2 YFSETQ. The ends were cut back, 0 bases at V and 1 base at J, with 6 bases in the middle. The CDR3 protein is CASSLEGGTDTQYF. In DNA form, the CDR3 reads TGCGCCAGCAGCTTGGAGGGGGGCACAGATACGCAGTATTTT.

This chain connects TRBV5-6 to TRBJ1-2; 8 bases map to TRBD1. CDR1 and CDR2 from the germline V gene are SGHDT and YYEEEE. This CDR3 spans 14 amino acids. Germline trimming cut 2 bases from V and 4 bases from J; bases unmatched to any gene: 4. This CDR3 is CASSFPGGGYGYTF. CDR3 nucleotide sequence: TGTGCCAGCAGCTTCCCAGGGGGCGGCTATGGCTACACCTTC.

The chain recombines TRBV5-1 with TRBJ2-1, with 8 bases fitting TRBD2. The V gene end was trimmed by 7 bases and the J gene end by 0 bases; junction bases not matched to a gene: 3. Germline lookup yields CDR1 SGHRS and CDR2 YFSETQ. CDR3 length equals 14 residues. The CDR3 is CASGSGSSYNEQFF. CDR3 DNA sequence: TGCGCCAGCGGGAGCGGGAGCTCCTACAATGAGCAGTTCTTC.

Only a few counts were recorded for this clone. The chain links TRBV2 to TRBJ1-1; D is possibly TRBD1 (6 bases). With 7 bases removed from V and 4 bases from J, the gap between germline ends came to 13 bases. Germline assignment: CDR1 SNHLY and CDR2 FYNNEI. The CDR3 consists of 13 residues. The CDR3 reads CASTTAGATEAFF. CDR3 in DNA: TGTGCCAGCACCACAGCGGGGGCCACTGAAGCTTTCTTT.

This clone was counted only a few times. CDR3 sequence (DNA): TGCGCCAGCAGCCAAGGACCGTTGAGCTATAGCAATCAGCCCCAGCATTTT. Translating gives CASSQGPLSYSNQPQHF. This chain uses TRBV4-1 with TRBJ1-5; D gene ambiguous. The CDR3 covers 17 residues. V lost 1 base, J lost 0 bases, and 13 bases lay in between. The germline V gene encodes CDR1 MGHRA and CDR2 YSYEKL.

V usage is TRBV29-1 and J usage is TRBJ2-5, with 8 bases aligning to TRBD1. The J call may be incorrect, as the DNA end agrees better with TRBJ2-7. CDR1 and CDR2 from the germline V gene are SQVTM and ANQGSEA. The length of the CDR3 is 12 residues. Written as DNA, the CDR3 is TGCAGCGCCCAGGGACAGGTCGGCGAGCAGTACTTC. Its translation is CSAQGQVGEQYF.

This rearrangement joins TRBV7-6 to TRBJ2-7, with TRBD2 as a possible D gene (6 bases). CDR3 size: 14 residues. V lost 5 bases and J 7 bases, leaving 18 bases between the germline ends. CDR1 and CDR2 (germline): SGHVS, FNYEAQ. The DNA of the CDR3 is TGTGCCAGCAGCCCCGCCGGGACTCTAAGGGAGCAGTACTTC. It is translated as CASSPAGTLREQYF.

This clone was counted once. The chain joins TRBV13 to TRBJ2-7; TRBD2 agrees at 9 bases. The CDR3 spans 13 residues. J was trimmed by 7 bases and V by 6 bases; bases with no gene match: 7. Germline lookup yields CDR1 PRHDT and CDR2 FYEKMQ (reference sequence). The CDR3 loop is CASRTSGHREQYF. The CDR3 DNA reads as TGTGCCAGCAGGACTAGCGGCCATCGGGAGCAGTACTTC.

V usage is TRBV27 and J usage is TRBJ1-4; D call uncertain. The V end lost 2 bases, the J end lost 4 bases, and 8 bases lay between the germline ends. Germline loops: CDR1 MNHEY, CDR2 SMNVEV (reference sequence). CDR3 size: 14 residues. CDR3 residues: CASSLVGFNEKLFF. The CDR3 DNA follows: TGTGCCAGCAGTTTAGTAGGGTTTAATGAAAAACTGTTTTTT. Full variable domain (missing parts from reference TRBV27 and TRBJ1-4): EAQVTQNPRYLITVTGKKLTVTCSQNMNHEYMSWYRQDPGLGLRQIYYSMNVEVTDKGDVPEGYKVSRKEKRNFPLILESPSPNQTSLYFCASSLVGFNEKLFFGSGTQLSVL.

The genes are TRBV5-8 and TRBJ1-1; a weak D match, TRBD1 (6 bases). This CDR3 spans 14 amino acids. The ends were cut back, 4 bases at V and 4 bases at J, with 14 bases in the middle. CDR1 is SGHTS, CDR2 YDEGEE, per germline. The CDR3 bases are TGTGCCAGCAGCCCGACCCAGGGGAGCACTGAAGCTTTCTTT. This gives the protein CASSPTQGSTEAFF.

J is TRBJ2-5 and V is TRBV27; D uncertain. Trimming pared 4 bases from V and 5 bases from J, leaving 8 bases between. There are 12 residues in the CDR3. Germline CDR1 is MNHEY and CDR2 is SMNVEV (reference sequence). The CDR3: CASSSRTETQYF. The CDR3 DNA is TGTGCCAGCAGTTCTCGGACCGAGACCCAGTACTTC.

V is TRBV6-5 and J is TRBJ2-6; D not resolved. The germline CDR1 and CDR2 sequences are MNHEY and SVGAGI. Trimming left V 2 bases short and J 1 base short, with 6 bases between. The CDR3 has 15 residues. DNA for the CDR3: TGTGCCAGCAGTTACGACTCGTCTGGGGCCAACGTCCTGACTTTC. Its translation: CASSYDSSGANVLTF.